This paragraph covers one T cell receptor (beta chain) sequence. Its specificity is not known. The data were taken from a study of breast tumors, draining lymph nodes, adjacent tissues. Findings of the study overall: Data only fit, rather than demonstrated, lymph node origin of most tumor T cells.

MiXCR, applied by TCRdb to the multiplex PCR reads, yields one record per CDR3 protein. Of just under 65,000 distinct CDR3 sequences in the sample, less than 75% were seen once. The CDR3 totals 14 residues. Germline-derived CDR1 and CDR2 are SGHVS and FQNEAQ. V was cut by 1 base and J by 4 bases, with 10 bases left in between. Sequenced material: breast tumor tissue. This clonotype was obtained from a female donor with breast cancer. Some clones in this sample may be carry-over from other donors' samples. This chain links TRBV7-8 with TRBJ1-2; TRBD1 might be the D (6 bases). In DNA, the CDR3 is TGTGCCAGCAGCTTAGTGGGGGGGGCCTATGGCTACACCTTC. Protein product: CASSLVGGAYGYTF.